This T cell receptor (beta chain) was recorded in a study of T cell responses to AZD1222 COVID-19 vaccine. General observations from the study: White British ancestry dominated among donors, who included more females, and clonal diversity was possibly underestimated. No repertoire was sampled before or during the peak T cell response, only after it. Epitopes outside B.1.351 and B.1.1.7 mutated regions reportedly drew nearly half of spike TCRs. Seropositivity was recorded at baseline in only a handful of AZD1222 recipients.

The CDR3 has 15 residues. V was shortened by 5 bases and J by 5 bases, with 19 bases between the two germline ends. Germline CDR1 reads MNHEY; CDR2 reads SMNVEV (reference sequence). Assay used: immunoSEQ multiplex PCR; TCRdb lists only in-frame clones, some missing. The sample includes over 100,000 clones, less than 90% of them seen just once. A remark on this clone: Its matching antigen is unknown.

Sequencing used peripheral blood, obtained on day 0 of AZD1222 vaccination. The sequence came from an adult in good health. The rearrangement uses TRBV27 and TRBJ2-7; a weak D match, TRBD1 (6 bases). CDR3 loop: CASSRLTGNLHEQYF. The CDR3 DNA follows: TGTGCCAGCAGTCGTCTAACAGGGAACCTCCACGAGCAGTACTTC.